This entry is about one T cell receptor (beta chain). The antigen is not known. The data are from a study of cytotoxic CD8 clonotypes in ibrutinib-treated CLL. For the study at large: Partial response was seen in approximately 25 patients and complete response in 2; after median approximately 68 months, approximately 14 stayed remitted, about 12 progressed. On average, each sample had about 260,000 productive templates and tens of thousands of productive rearrangements. General study results and limits: Higher clonality was seen at ibrutinib response and a return toward baseline at progression.

The germline CDR1 and CDR2 sequences are SNHLY and FYNNEI. Between the trimmed V and J ends, which lost 6 bases and 6 bases, there was a span of 21 bases. CDR3 length equals 15 residues. Sequencing was performed with immunoSEQ multiplex PCR; in TCRdb, only in-frame clones are kept and a portion is missing. The sample includes 55,000 to 80,000 clones, about nine tenths of them seen just once. The source is a human donor with chronic lymphocytic leukemia. This rearrangement joins TRBV2 to TRBJ2-7; TRBD1 is a possible D gene (6 bases). The sample was PBMCs, taken after 12 months of ibrutinib treatment. Written as DNA, the CDR3 is TGTGCCAGCAGACGAGGACAGAACACACGGGGCGAGCAGTACTTC. Its protein product is CASRRGQNTRGEQYF.